Sequencing of this TCR beta chain was carried out in a study of T cells in Graves' hyperthyroidism and ophthalmopathy. Study-level findings and limits: Researchers found most expanded thyroid clonotypes above 0.001 in blood as well.

With 5 bases removed from V and 2 bases from J, the gap between germline ends came to 18 bases. This CDR3 is built from 17 residues. Germline CDR1 MNHEY, CDR2 SMNVEV (reference sequence). RNA transcripts served as the template for amplifying TCR beta CDR3 regions. First-round RT-PCR of the TCR CDR3 relied on the HTBI primer set. TCRdb processed the multiplex PCR reads anew with MiXCR; each CDR3 protein has one entry. This table holds more than 300,000 distinct CDR3 sequences, about 17% found once. This clonotype was observed at least ten times. What it binds is not known. These patients, aged 18 to 65, had recently diagnosed hyperthyroidism lasting under 2 months. Patients showing uncontrolled infection, other autoimmune disease, pregnancy or lactation were ineligible.

The chain is built from TRBV27 and TRBJ2-2; no clear D. The TCR was taken from a woman between 25 and 40 years old with Graves' hyperthyroidism that later progressed to Graves' ophthalmopathy. Sequenced material: blood. CDR3: CASSPRPVAFNTGELFF. CDR3 DNA: TGTGCCAGCAGTCCCCGCCCCGTAGCTTTTAACACCGGGGAGCTGTTTTTT.